Presented here are 8 T cell receptor beta chains from one specimen sequenced in a study of cytomegalovirus exposure and HLA in healthy donors. Vbeta (60) and Jbeta (13) primers were used in the PCR. Libraries were prepared by immunoSEQ multiplex PCR; TCRdb keeps only in-frame clonotypes and omits some of them. The table shows around 130,000 clones, with over 75% occurring only once. Sequencing was carried out using PBMCs. The receptors shown here come from a woman between 18 and 29 years old in good health and CMV-seronegative.

V gene TRBV7-2 combines with J gene TRBJ2-7; D is perhaps TRBD1 (6 bases). The CDR3 has 16 residues. Germline V lookup: CDR1 SGHTA, CDR2 FQGNSA. V lost 0 bases and J 2 bases, leaving 14 bases between the germline ends. This chain's CDR3 is CASSLAVLRGPYEQYF. The CDR3 DNA follows: TGTGCCAGCAGCTTAGCCGTCCTCAGGGGACCCTACGAGCAGTACTTC.

The V call is TRBV7-9, the J call TRBJ1-2; no firm D call. The germline V gene encodes CDR1 SEHNR and CDR2 FQNEAQ (reference sequence). V lost 1 base, J lost 4 bases, and 10 bases lay in between. There are 14 residues in the CDR3. DNA for the CDR3: TGTGCCAGCAGCTTAGAGGGAGAGGGCTATGGCTACACCTTC. Residues: CASSLEGEGYGYTF.

V and J are TRBV2 and TRBJ1-2; the D gene is possibly TRBD1 (6 bases). Germline V gene lookup returns CDR1 SNHLY and CDR2 FYNNEI. Trimming took 1 base from V and 8 from J, leaving 11 bases between them. This CDR3 has 13 amino acids. DNA for the CDR3: TGTGCCAGCAGTGAAGTGGGGGCTCGGGGCTACACCTTC. Protein sequence: CASSEVGARGYTF.

The sample holds one count of this clone. V is TRBV19 and J is TRBJ1-2; TRBD1 agrees at 10 bases. CDR3 length equals 14 residues. The V and J ends lost 6 bases and 7 bases, in that order; junction bases with no gene match: 8. From germline, CDR1 is LNHDA and CDR2 SQIVND (reference sequence). As DNA, the CDR3 is TGTGCCAGTAGCGACAGGGGGCGGTATTTTGGCTACACCTTC. It encodes CASSDRGRYFGYTF.

CDR3 nucleotide sequence: TGTGCCAGCAGCTTCGGTGCAGCGAAGAACACTGAAGCTTTCTTT. This gives the protein CASSFGAAKNTEAFF. This chain joins TRBV7-3 and TRBJ1-1, with D unclear. There are 15 residues in the CDR3. The germline V and J ends were trimmed by 3 bases and 1 base, with 12 bases remaining between them. Germline lookup yields CDR1 SGHTA and CDR2 FQGTGA.

The chain has TRBV5-4 and TRBJ2-5, with 7 bases fitting TRBD1. The CDR3 contains 15 residues. CDR1 and CDR2 from the germline V gene are SGHNT and YYREEE (reference sequence). J lost 2 bases, V lost 4 bases, and 8 bases had no gene match. The CDR3 sequence is CASSPRRGPQETQYF. DNA for the CDR3: TGTGCCAGCAGCCCGCGAAGGGGGCCTCAAGAGACCCAGTACTTC.

This clone occurred a few times. The chain couples TRBV19 to TRBJ1-1, with 10 bases fitting TRBD1. Looked up from germline, CDR1 is LNHDA and CDR2 is SQIVND (reference sequence). V lost 1 base and J lost 3; bases outside the gene matches: 11. The CDR3 has 18 residues. The CDR3 protein is CASSIASRQGAKDTEAFF. DNA for the CDR3: TGTGCCAGTAGTATAGCAAGCCGACAGGGGGCGAAGGACACTGAAGCTTTCTTT.

The rearrangement uses TRBV2 and TRBJ1-1, with 7 bases lining up with TRBD1. J gave up 3 bases and V 7 bases, and 5 bases lay outside the gene matches. This CDR3 region has 13 residues. Germline lookup yields CDR1 SNHLY and CDR2 FYNNEI. The CDR3 DNA follows: TGTGCCAGCACTTTCGACAGGGACACTGAAGCTTTCTTT. As protein: CASTFDRDTEAFF.